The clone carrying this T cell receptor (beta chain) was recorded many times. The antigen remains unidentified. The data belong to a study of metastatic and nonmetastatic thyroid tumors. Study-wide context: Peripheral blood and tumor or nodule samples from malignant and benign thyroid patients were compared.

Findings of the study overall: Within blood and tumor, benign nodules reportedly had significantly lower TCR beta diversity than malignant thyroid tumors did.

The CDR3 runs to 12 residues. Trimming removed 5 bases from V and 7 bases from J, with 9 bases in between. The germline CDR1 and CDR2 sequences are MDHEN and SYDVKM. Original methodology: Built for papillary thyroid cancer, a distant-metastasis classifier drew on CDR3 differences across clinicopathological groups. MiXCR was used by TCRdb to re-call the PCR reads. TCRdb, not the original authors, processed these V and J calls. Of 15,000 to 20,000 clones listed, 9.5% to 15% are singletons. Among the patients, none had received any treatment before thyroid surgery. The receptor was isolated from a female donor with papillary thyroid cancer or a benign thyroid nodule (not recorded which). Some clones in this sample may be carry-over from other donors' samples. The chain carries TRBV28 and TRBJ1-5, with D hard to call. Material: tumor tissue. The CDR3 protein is CASSPRLQPQHF. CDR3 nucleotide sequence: TGTGCCAGCAGTCCCAGGCTACAGCCCCAGCATTTT.